This T cell receptor (beta chain) was profiled in a study of OX40 agonist ivuxolimab in advanced cancers. Study-level background: Patients were treated with ivuxolimab, an agonistic anti-OX40 (CD134) antibody. Past anti-PD-1, anti-PD-L1 or anti-CTLA-4 therapy was accepted, and around 40% had received some.

Only in-frame clones appear in the TCRdb table, and some are missing; sequencing was by immunoSEQ multiplex PCR. The profile shows 70,000 to 75,000 clones, 85% to 90% of them singletons. Germline loops: CDR1 SSHAT, CDR2 FNYEAQ (reference sequence). V was trimmed by 3 bases and J by 8 bases, leaving 10 bases between them. The CDR3 is 13 amino acids. The starting material was CD4+ or CD8+ T cells sorted from blood, obtained in a trial of the OX40 agonist ivuxolimab. This receptor was identified in an adult with an advanced solid tumor such as melanoma, head and neck, liver or kidney cancer. The genes are TRBV7-7 and TRBJ2-2; D remains ambiguous. The CDR3 loop is CASSFTDRGELFF. The CDR3 coding sequence is TGTGCCAGCAGCTTCACCGACCGGGGGGAGCTGTTTTTT.